The subject of this entry is one T cell receptor beta chain. Addition of UMIs with a 6-nucleotide sample barcode was achieved by template switching. Each CDR3 protein gets one entry in TCRdb, which reprocessed the 5' RACE reads and gives no DNA. The sample's table shows some 300,000 distinct CDR3 sequences. This specimen comes from a study of monozygotic twins with inflammatory bowel disease. Germline V lookup: CDR1 ENHRY, CDR2 SYGVKD. The CDR3 runs to 14 residues. The source material was blood. The chain joins TRBV10-3 to TRBJ2-7; TCRdb proposes TRBD1, but this gene call is untestable without DNA. The clonotype originates from a human donor with ulcerative colitis or Crohn's disease, or a healthy co-twin of an affected twin (not recorded which). The chain's CDR3 is CAIRPGQANSRQYF.